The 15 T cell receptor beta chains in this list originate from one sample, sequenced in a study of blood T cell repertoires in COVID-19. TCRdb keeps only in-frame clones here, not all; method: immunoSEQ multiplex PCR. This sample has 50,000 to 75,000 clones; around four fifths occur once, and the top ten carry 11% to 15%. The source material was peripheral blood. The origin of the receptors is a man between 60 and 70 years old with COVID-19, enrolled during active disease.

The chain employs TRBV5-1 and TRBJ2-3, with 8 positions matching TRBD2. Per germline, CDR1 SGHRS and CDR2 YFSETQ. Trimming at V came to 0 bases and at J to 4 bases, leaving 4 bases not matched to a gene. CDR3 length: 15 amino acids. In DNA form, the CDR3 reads TGCGCCAGCAGCTTGGACGGGGGGGAAGCAGATACGCAGTATTTT. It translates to CASSLDGGEADTQYF.

The CDR3 bases are TGTGCCAGCAGCTTGGACTTAGGAGGGTACAATGAGCAGTTCTTC. Protein product: CASSLDLGGYNEQFF. This chain connects TRBV7-2 to TRBJ2-1, with a possible D match to TRBD2 (6 bases). Germline V gene sequence: CDR1 SGHTA, CDR2 FQGNSA. Trimming removed 3 bases at V and 4 bases at J, with 13 bases between. CDR3 length: 15 residues. Combining the CDR3 with reference TRBV7-2 and TRBJ2-1 gives the whole variable domain GAGVSQSPSNKVTEKGKDVELRCDPISGHTALYWYRQSLGQGLEFLIYFQGNSAPDKSGLPSDRFSAERTGGSVSTLTIQRTQQEDSAVYLCASSLDLGGYNEQFFGPGTRLTVL.

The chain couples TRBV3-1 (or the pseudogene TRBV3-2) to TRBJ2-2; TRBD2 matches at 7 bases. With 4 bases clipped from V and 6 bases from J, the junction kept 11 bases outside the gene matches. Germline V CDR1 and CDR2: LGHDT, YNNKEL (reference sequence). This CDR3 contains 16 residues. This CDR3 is CASSRSGAGISGELFF. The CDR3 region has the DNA TGTGCCAGCAGCCGCTCCGGAGCGGGAATCTCCGGGGAGCTGTTTTTT.

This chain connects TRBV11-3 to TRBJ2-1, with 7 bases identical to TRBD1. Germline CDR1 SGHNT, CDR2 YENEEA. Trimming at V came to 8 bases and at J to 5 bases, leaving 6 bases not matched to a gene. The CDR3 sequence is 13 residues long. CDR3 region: CASGVTGNNEQFF. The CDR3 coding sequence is TGTGCCAGCGGGGTGACAGGGAACAATGAGCAGTTCTTC.

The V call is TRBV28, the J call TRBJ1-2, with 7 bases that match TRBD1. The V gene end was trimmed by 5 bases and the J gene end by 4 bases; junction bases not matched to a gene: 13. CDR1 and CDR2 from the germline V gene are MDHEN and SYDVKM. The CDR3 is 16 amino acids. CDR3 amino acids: CASSVGNDRVRYGYTF. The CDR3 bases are TGTGCCAGCAGTGTAGGTAATGACAGGGTCCGCTATGGCTACACCTTC.

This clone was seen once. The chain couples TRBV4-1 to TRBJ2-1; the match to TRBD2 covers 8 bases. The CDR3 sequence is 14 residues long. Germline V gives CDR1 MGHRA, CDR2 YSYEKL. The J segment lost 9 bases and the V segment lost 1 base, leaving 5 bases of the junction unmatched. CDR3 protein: CASSQAGGWGEQFF. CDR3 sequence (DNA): TGCGCCAGCAGCCAAGCGGGGGGGTGGGGTGAGCAGTTCTTC.

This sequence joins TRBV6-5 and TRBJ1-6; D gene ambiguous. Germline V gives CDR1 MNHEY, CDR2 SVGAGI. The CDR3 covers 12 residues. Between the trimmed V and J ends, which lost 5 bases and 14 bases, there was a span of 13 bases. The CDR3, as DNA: TGTGCCAGCAGTCCTCCAGGTCTATCCCTCCACTTT. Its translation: CASSPPGLSLHF.

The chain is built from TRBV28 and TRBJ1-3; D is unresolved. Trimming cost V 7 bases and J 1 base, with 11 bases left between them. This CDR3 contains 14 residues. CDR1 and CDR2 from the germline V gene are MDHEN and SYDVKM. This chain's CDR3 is CASNGFTSGNTIYF. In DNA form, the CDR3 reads TGTGCCAGCAACGGGTTTACTTCTGGAAACACCATATATTTT.

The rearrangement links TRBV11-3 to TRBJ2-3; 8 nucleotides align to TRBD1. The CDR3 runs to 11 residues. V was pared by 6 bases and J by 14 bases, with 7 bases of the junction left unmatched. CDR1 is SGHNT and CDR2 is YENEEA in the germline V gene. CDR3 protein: CASSSGQVLYF. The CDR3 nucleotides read TGTGCCAGCAGTTCGGGACAGGTTCTGTATTTT.

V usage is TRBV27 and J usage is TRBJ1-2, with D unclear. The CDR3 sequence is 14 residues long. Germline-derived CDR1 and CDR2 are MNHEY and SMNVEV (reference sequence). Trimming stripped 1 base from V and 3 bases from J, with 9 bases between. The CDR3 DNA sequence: TGTGCCAGCAGTTTATTCGGGAAACACTATGGCTACACCTTC. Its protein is CASSLFGKHYGYTF.

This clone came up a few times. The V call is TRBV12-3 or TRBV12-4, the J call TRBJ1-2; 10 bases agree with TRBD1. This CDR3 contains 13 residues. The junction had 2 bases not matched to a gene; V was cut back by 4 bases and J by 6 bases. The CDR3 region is CASSSTGGDGYTF. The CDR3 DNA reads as TGTGCCAGCAGTTCGACAGGGGGCGATGGCTACACCTTC.

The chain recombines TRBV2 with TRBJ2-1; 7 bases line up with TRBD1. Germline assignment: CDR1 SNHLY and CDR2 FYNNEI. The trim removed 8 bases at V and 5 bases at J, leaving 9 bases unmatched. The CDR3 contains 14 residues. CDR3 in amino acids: CASLSTGSHNEQFF. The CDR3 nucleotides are TGTGCCAGCCTTTCGACAGGGTCGCACAATGAGCAGTTCTTC.

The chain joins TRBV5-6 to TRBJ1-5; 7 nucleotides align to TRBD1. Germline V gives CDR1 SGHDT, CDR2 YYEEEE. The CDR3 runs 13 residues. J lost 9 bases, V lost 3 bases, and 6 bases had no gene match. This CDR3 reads CASSSGGWGPQHF. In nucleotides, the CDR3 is TGTGCCAGCAGCTCAGGGGGTTGGGGGCCCCAGCATTTT.

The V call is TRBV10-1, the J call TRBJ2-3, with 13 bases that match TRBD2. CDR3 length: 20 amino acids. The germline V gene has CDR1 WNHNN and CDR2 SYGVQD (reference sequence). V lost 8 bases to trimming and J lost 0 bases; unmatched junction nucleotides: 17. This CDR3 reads CASPLTPKTSGGSSTDTQYF. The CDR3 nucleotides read TGCGCCAGCCCCCTTACCCCTAAGACTAGCGGGGGGTCTAGCACAGATACGCAGTATTTT.

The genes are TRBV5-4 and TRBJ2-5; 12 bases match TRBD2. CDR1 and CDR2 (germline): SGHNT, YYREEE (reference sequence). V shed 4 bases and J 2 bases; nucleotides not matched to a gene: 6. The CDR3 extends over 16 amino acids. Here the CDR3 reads CASSNRLAGAQETQYF. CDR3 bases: TGTGCCAGCAGCAACCGACTAGCGGGGGCTCAAGAGACCCAGTACTTC.